This is a list of T cell receptor beta chains from one sample in a study of T cells in Graves' hyperthyroidism and ophthalmopathy. A single record per CDR3 protein comes from TCRdb applying MiXCR to the multiplex PCR reads. The repertoire has approximately 380,000 distinct CDR3 sequences, 11% to 15% of them found once; the top ten carry over 25%. Sequences were obtained from blood. Receptors were obtained from a man aged 45-65 years with Graves' ophthalmopathy. Both conserved end residues are part of each CDR3. D genes are given only for firm matches. Clone size is given for some rows only: seen once, a few or many times, or a class if the clone is expanded.

clone size	D gene	V gene	J gene	CDR3 DNA	CDR3 protein
many	TRBD1	TRBV18	TRBJ2-3	TGTGCCAGCTCACCCAGGGGGTTGGATACGCAGTATTTT	CASSPRGLDTQYF
few	TRBD2	TRBV5-8	TRBJ2-2	TGTGCCAGCAGCTTGTATAGCGGGAGAACCGGGGAGCTGTTTTTT	CASSLYSGRTGELFF
many	TRBD2	TRBV20-1	TRBJ2-7	TGCAGTGCTAGAGGGGGGACTAGCGGGATGGACGAGCAGTACTTC	CSARGGTSGMDEQYF
.	.	TRBV10-3	TRBJ2-1	TGTGCCATCAGTCCAGGCAATGAGCAGTTCTTC	CAISPGNEQFF
.	.	TRBV11-1	TRBJ1-4	TGTGCCAGCAGCTCACAAGGACTTAAACTGTTTTTT	CASSSQGLKLFF
many	.	TRBV5-1	TRBJ1-1	TGCGCCAGCAGCTTGATTAGGGGGGACGCTTTCTTT	CASSLIRGDAFF
.	.	TRBV10-3	TRBJ1-2	TGTGCCATCAGTGAGCGGCAGCCTTCTTCGTCTAACTATGGCTACACCTTC	CAISERQPSSSNYGYTF
.	.	TRBV7-8	TRBJ1-5	TGTGCCAGCCGGAGGGTAAAGGGACGACTTAGCAATCAGCCCCAGCATTTT	CASRRVKGRLSNQPQHF
many	.	TRBV9	TRBJ2-7	TGTGCCAGCAGCGTAGGAGGAGGGACGACCTACGAGCAGTACTTC	CASSVGGGTTYEQYF
.	.	TRBV7-9	TRBJ1-5	TGTGCCAGCAGCTTAGTCCACGATCAGCCCCAGCATTTT	CASSLVHDQPQHF
few	.	TRBV29-1	TRBJ1-6	TGCAGCGTCAAGCAGGATAGCTCCTATAATTCACCCCTCCACTTT	CSVKQDSSYNSPLHF
many	.	TRBV10-3	TRBJ1-5	TGTGCCATCAGCAGGGACACCAATCAGCCCCAGCATTTT	CAISRDTNQPQHF
.	TRBD1	TRBV3-1	TRBJ1-3	TGTGCCAGCAGCCGGGGGGACAGAGGCTCTGGAAACACCATATATTTT	CASSRGDRGSGNTIYF
many	TRBD1	TRBV28	TRBJ1-4	TGTGCCAGCGCTTATCCACAGGGGAATGAAAAACTGTTTTTT	CASAYPQGNEKLFF
.	.	TRBV12-3/TRBV12-4	TRBJ2-2	TGTGCCAGCAGTTTAGTAGCGCCTACCCTCACCGGGGAGCTGTTTTTT	CASSLVAPTLTGELFF
many	TRBD2	TRBV11-3	TRBJ2-7	TGTGCCAGCAGCTCTGGACTAGCGGGAGGAATATACGAGCAGTACTTC	CASSSGLAGGIYEQYF
few	.	TRBV5-1	TRBJ1-6	TGCGCCAGCAGCTCAGGGAGCCTGGGGCTCCAACCACCCCTCCACTTT	CASSSGSLGLQPPLHF
many	TRBD2	TRBV2	TRBJ2-3	TGTGCCAGCAGTGGACTAGCGGACACAGATACGCAGTATTTT	CASSGLADTDTQYF
many	.	TRBV12-3/TRBV12-4	TRBJ1-2	TGTGCCAGTGCCCTGGGGGCCCGCTATGGCTACACCTTC	CASALGARYGYTF
few	.	TRBV19	TRBJ1-1	TGTGCCAGTAGTATCAGCGGATCCACTGAAGCTTTCTTT	CASSISGSTEAFF
many	.	TRBV3-1	TRBJ2-1	.	CASSQFFGKNEQFF
.	TRBD2	TRBV30	TRBJ2-5	TGTGCCTGGAGTGGCCGACTAGCGGGAGGAGAGACCCAGTACTTC	CAWSGRLAGGETQYF
few	.	TRBV19	TRBJ2-3	TGTGCCAGTAGTTTCGTTCGGTCTGCGCAGTATTTT	CASSFVRSAQYF
few	.	TRBV14	TRBJ1-6	TGTGCCAGCAGCCAAGGAGCTGACAGGAATTCACCCCTCCACTTT	CASSQGADRNSPLHF
many	.	TRBV12-3/TRBV12-4	TRBJ2-1	TGTGCCAGCAGTTTATCGGGGGGCAGTCACAATGAGCAGTTCTTC	CASSLSGGSHNEQFF
many	.	TRBV12-3/TRBV12-4	TRBJ2-2	TGTGCCAGCACCTTCTCTGACAGAACCGGGGAGCTGTTTTTT	CASTFSDRTGELFF
few	.	TRBV30	TRBJ1-1	TGTGCCTGGAAGGTAAGGGGGAACACTGAAGCTTTCTTT	CAWKVRGNTEAFF
many	.	TRBV28	TRBJ2-7	TGTGCCACCGTCGGAGGAGGCCTTTTGGACGAGCAGTACTTC	CATVGGGLLDEQYF
.	TRBD2	TRBV20-1	TRBJ2-5	TGCAGTGCTAGAGGGGGACTAGCGGGACAGGAGACCCAGTACTTC	CSARGGLAGQETQYF
.	.	TRBV9	TRBJ1-4	TGTGCCAGCAGCGCGAGGACAGAAATAAATGAAAAACTGTTTTTT	CASSARTEINEKLFF
.	.	TRBV5-1	TRBJ2-5	TGCGCCAGCAGCAGCCTGGGACCGGAAGAGACCCAGTACTTC	CASSSLGPEETQYF
many	.	TRBV3-1	TRBJ2-7	TGTGCCAGCAGCCCTTCACTTCGTGAGCAGTACTTC	CASSPSLREQYF
many	.	TRBV4-1	TRBJ2-1	TGCGCCAGCAGCCCCGAACGGGTGGGGGGTCTCAATGAGCAGTTCTTC	CASSPERVGGLNEQFF
.	.	TRBV7-2	TRBJ2-5	TGTGCCAGCAGCTCTGGGACCGCCGGTAGGACCCAGTACTTC	CASSSGTAGRTQYF
many	.	TRBV20-1	TRBJ2-7	TGCAGTGCTAGAGACCCCCGAACAGGGATGGAGCAGTACTTC	CSARDPRTGMEQYF
many	TRBD1	TRBV7-9	TRBJ1-1	TGTGCCAGCAGTCGCTCCGGGACAGCGAACACTGAAGCTTTCTTT	CASSRSGTANTEAFF
many	TRBD1	TRBV7-9	TRBJ1-2	TGTGCCAGCAGCTTGACAGGGGAACTCGGCTACACCTTC	CASSLTGELGYTF